Below, 32 T cell receptor beta chains from the same sample are listed, as sequenced in a study of neurological immune-mediated disorders. TCRdb passed the 5' RACE reads through MiXCR, listing each CDR3 protein once. This sample has roughly 21,000 distinct CDR3 sequences, with around 15% found just once. The sample was PBMCs. All receptors derive from a female donor with HTLV-1-associated myelopathy (HAM/TSP).

The chain uses TRBV15 and TRBJ1-4; D is undetermined. This CDR3 contains 15 residues. The germline V and J ends were trimmed by 0 bases and 0 bases, with 5 bases remaining between them. Germline-derived CDR1 and CDR2 are LNHNV and YYDKDF (reference sequence). CDR3 DNA sequence: TGTGCCACCAGCAGAGAACTTGCAACTAATGAAAAACTGTTTTTT. It codes for CATSRELATNEKLFF.

This clonotype occurred many times. The rearrangement joins TRBV20-1 to TRBJ1-5; 9 nucleotides align to TRBD1. V lost 5 bases to trimming and J lost 0 bases; unmatched junction nucleotides: 8. Germline V gives CDR1 DFQATT, CDR2 SNEGSKA (reference sequence). There are 16 residues in the CDR3. CDR3 bases: TGCAGTGCTTCGGACAGGGGACAATATAGCAATCAGCCCCAGCATTTT. Protein: CSASDRGQYSNQPQHF.

By sample share, this clonotype is medium-sized. V usage is TRBV29-1 and J usage is TRBJ1-1; D possibly corresponds to TRBD1 (6 bases). Germline assignment: CDR1 SQVTM and CDR2 ANQGSEA. The CDR3 is 14 amino acids. V shed 2 bases and J shed 4 bases, with 14 bases lying between them. CDR3 amino acids: CSVERRGGRTEAFF. The CDR3, as DNA: TGCAGCGTTGAACGGCGTGGGGGCCGCACTGAAGCTTTCTTT. The whole variable domain, filled in from reference TRBV29-1 and TRBJ1-1, reads SAVISQKPSRDICQRGTSLTIQCQVDSQVTMMFWYRQQPGQSLTLIATANQGSEATYESGFVIDKFPISRPNLTFSTLTVSNMSPEDSSIYLCSVERRGGRTEAFFGQGTRLTVV.

This clonotype was detected ten times or more. The V gene is TRBV4-1, the J gene TRBJ1-5; tentative D call: TRBD1 (5 bases). The length of the CDR3 is 17 residues. Looked up from germline, CDR1 is MGHRA and CDR2 is YSYEKL. V was shortened by 5 bases and J by 0 bases, with 17 bases between the two germline ends. The CDR3 coding sequence is TGCGCCAGCAGCATGACGATAGGGGACTCTAGCAATCAGCCCCAGCATTTT. Amino acid sequence: CASSMTIGDSSNQPQHF.

Relative to its sample, this clonotype is medium-sized. This rearrangement joins TRBV3-1 to TRBJ2-7; D is uncertain. Trimming took off 1 base at V and 4 bases at J, with 8 bases between the two ends. The length of the CDR3 is 13 residues. CDR1 is LGHDT, CDR2 YNNKEL, per germline (reference sequence). The CDR3 spells CASSQAPRYEQYF. The CDR3 region has the DNA TGTGCCAGCAGCCAAGCTCCAAGGTACGAGCAGTACTTC.

This clonotype was recorded at least ten times. V usage is TRBV4-1 and J usage is TRBJ2-1; D gene unclear. Germline V gives CDR1 MGHRA, CDR2 YSYEKL. Trimming removed 6 bases from V and 0 bases from J, with 9 bases in between. The length of the CDR3 is 14 residues. The CDR3 region is CASRSVSSYNEQFF. For the CDR3, the DNA is TGCGCCAGCAGAAGTGTTAGCTCCTACAATGAGCAGTTCTTC.

V and J are TRBV11-2 and TRBJ2-2, with 7 bases aligning to TRBD1. Germline assignment: CDR1 SGHAT and CDR2 FQNNGV. With 3 bases clipped from V and 6 bases from J, the junction kept 10 bases outside the gene matches. The CDR3 contains 16 residues. In DNA form, the CDR3 reads TGTGCCAGCAGCTTGTTTTCGAGACAGGGTTCCGGGGAGCTGTTTTTT. It yields the protein CASSLFSRQGSGELFF.

This clonotype is medium-sized in the sample. The chain recombines TRBV7-3 with TRBJ2-3; a weak D match, TRBD2 (7 bases). Trimming pared 8 bases from V and 6 bases from J, leaving 18 bases between. This CDR3 contains 14 residues. Germline CDR1 and CDR2: SGHTA and FQGTGA. CDR3 coding DNA: TGTGCCAGCGACTTAGGGGGGGGCGGGGATACGCAGTATTTT. Its translation is CASDLGGGGDTQYF.

A few counts support this clonotype. V usage is TRBV7-9 and J usage is TRBJ2-2; 9 bases fit TRBD1. Trimming at V came to 5 bases and at J to 7 bases, leaving 11 bases not matched to a gene. Looked up from germline, CDR1 is SEHNR and CDR2 is FQNEAQ (reference sequence). The CDR3 sequence is 16 residues long. The CDR3 DNA reads as TGTGCCAGCAGCCTTGGACAGGGGTGGTTGAACGGGGAGCTGTTTTTT. Translation gives CASSLGQGWLNGELFF.

This clonotype was recorded many times. The chain has TRBV5-5 and TRBJ2-2, with D possibly being TRBD1 (5 bases). The CDR3 is made up of 15 amino acids. Deletions cut 1 base from V and 4 bases from J, with 11 bases between. Germline V CDR1 and CDR2: SGHKS, YYEKEE (reference sequence). CDR3 DNA sequence: TGTGCCAGCAGCTTGAGGCAGGGCAGCACCGGGGAGCTGTTTTTT. Its translation: CASSLRQGSTGELFF.

This clonotype was recorded at least ten times. The V gene is TRBV4-2, the J gene TRBJ1-4; 9 bases match TRBD1. Trimming at V came to 2 bases and at J to 8 bases, leaving 9 bases not matched to a gene. CDR1 is LGHNA, CDR2 YNFKEQ, per germline. This CDR3 has 16 residues. CDR3 sequence (DNA): TGTGCCAGCAGCCAAAGCGGGACAGGGTACGCCGAAAAACTGTTTTTT. Amino acid sequence: CASSQSGTGYAEKLFF.

This clonotype was counted many times. This sequence joins TRBV14 and TRBJ2-5; tentative D call: TRBD2 (6 bases). This CDR3 is built from 14 residues. Germline CDR1 and CDR2: SGHDN and FVKESK. The germline V and J ends were trimmed by 1 base and 5 bases, with 11 bases remaining between them. The CDR3 loop is CASSQGRESETQYF. In nucleotides, the CDR3 is TGTGCCAGCAGCCAAGGACGGGAGTCGGAGACCCAGTACTTC.

By frequency in the sample, this clonotype is medium-sized (0.01 to 0.1%). The chain recombines TRBV20-1 with TRBJ2-3, with 9 bases fitting TRBD2. This CDR3 has 15 amino acids. V was clipped by 4 bases and J by 0 bases; unmatched bases: 5. CDR1 is DFQATT and CDR2 is SNEGSKA in the germline V gene (reference sequence). This CDR3 is CSATSGGISTDTQYF. The CDR3 DNA reads as TGCAGTGCTACCAGCGGGGGGATCAGCACAGATACGCAGTATTTT.

Ten or more counts support this clonotype. V and J are TRBV12-3 or TRBV12-4 and TRBJ1-1; D ambiguous. This CDR3 comprises 15 residues. The ends were cut back, 5 bases at V and 3 bases at J, with 16 bases in the middle. The CDR3 sequence: CASSPGIGWDTEAFF. The CDR3 nucleotides read TGTGCCAGCAGTCCGGGAATAGGGTGGGACACTGAAGCTTTCTTT.

This clonotype was observed many times. The chain combines TRBV11-1 with TRBJ2-1; either TRBD1 or TRBD2 may supply D (5 bases each). This CDR3 is built from 17 residues. Trimming removed 1 base from V and 0 bases from J, with 13 bases in between. Germline CDR1 is SGHAT and CDR2 is FQDESV (reference sequence). The DNA for the CDR3 is TGTGCCAGCAGCTTAGATCACCCAGGGACCTCCTACAATGAGCAGTTCTTC. Translation: CASSLDHPGTSYNEQFF. Full variable domain (outside the CDR3, taken from reference TRBV11-1 and TRBJ2-1): EAEVAQSPRYKITEKSQAVAFWCDPISGHATLYWYRQILGQGPELLVQFQDESVVDDSQLPKDRFSAERLKGVDSTLKIQPAELGDSAMYLCASSLDHPGTSYNEQFFGPGTRLTVL.

This clonotype was picked up many times. The rearrangement uses TRBV4-3 and TRBJ1-2; D not resolved. This CDR3 is built from 13 residues. Germline CDR1 LGHNA, CDR2 YSLEER. V was shortened by 1 base and J by 1 base, with 4 bases between the two germline ends. CDR3 protein: CASSQGLNYGYTF. CDR3 DNA sequence: TGCGCCAGCAGCCAAGGGCTTAACTATGGCTACACCTTC.

This clonotype appeared many times. The chain combines TRBV20-1 with TRBJ2-3; 9 nucleotides agree with TRBD2. V lost 0 bases and J lost 7; bases outside the gene matches: 17. Looked up from germline, CDR1 is DFQATT and CDR2 is SNEGSKA (reference sequence). The CDR3 runs 18 residues. The CDR3 region has the DNA TGCAGTGCTAGAGATCGCATGGGAGCTAGCGGGACGTACAATACGCAGTATTTT. It codes for CSARDRMGASGTYNTQYF.

The V and J genes are TRBV20-1 and TRBJ1-2, with 8 bases fitting TRBD1. V lost 0 bases and J lost 3; bases outside the gene matches: 6. Germline V gives CDR1 DFQATT, CDR2 SNEGSKA (reference sequence). This CDR3 is built from 15 residues. CDR3 protein: CSARDRGRGHYGYTF. In nucleotides, the CDR3 is TGCAGTGCTAGAGATCGGGGCAGGGGGCACTATGGCTACACCTTC.

In this sample, this clonotype turned up many times. This sequence joins TRBV19 and TRBJ1-6; D unresolved. Germline assignment: CDR1 LNHDA and CDR2 SQIVND (reference sequence). This CDR3 contains 14 residues. V lost 5 bases and J lost 7, with 12 bases in between. In nucleotides, the CDR3 is TGTGCCAGTAGTCGTCGGAGGGAAAATTCACCCCTCCACTTT. The encoded protein is CASSRRRENSPLHF.

This clonotype showed up many times. Being one base from a much bigger clone, this may be a read error. The chain couples TRBV20-1 to TRBJ2-3; TRBD1 or TRBD2 may be the D gene (5 bases each). The CDR3 contains 14 residues. Germline V lookup: CDR1 DFQATT, CDR2 SNEGSKA (reference sequence). The CDR3 is CSTREPGPTDTQYF. As DNA, the CDR3 is TGCAGTACTAGAGAGCCGGGACCCACAGATACGCAGTATTTT.

The chain combines TRBV7-2 with TRBJ1-2, with 10 bases matching TRBD1. This CDR3 is built from 15 residues. The germline CDR1 and CDR2 sequences are SGHTA and FQGNSA. The DNA of the CDR3 is TGTGTAAGCAGCTTAGGGGGGACAGGGGCCTATGGCTACACCTTC. Protein product: CVSSLGGTGAYGYTF.

This clonotype was seen at least ten times. V and J are TRBV5-1 and TRBJ2-1, with 10 bases matching TRBD2. The CDR3 runs to 15 residues. The V gene end was trimmed by 3 bases and the J gene end by 0 bases; junction bases not matched to a gene: 0. Germline CDR1 reads SGHRS; CDR2 reads YFSETQ. The DNA for the CDR3 is TGCGCCAGCAGCTCTAGCGGGAGCTCCTACAATGAGCAGTTCTTC. It specifies CASSSSGSSYNEQFF.

This chain uses TRBV5-1 with TRBJ1-2; D might be TRBD1 (6 bases). The germline V and J ends were trimmed by 4 bases and 4 bases, with 14 bases remaining between them. CDR3 length equals 14 residues. The germline V gene has CDR1 SGHRS and CDR2 YFSETQ. The CDR3 is CASSPSGTIYGYTF. The CDR3 DNA is TGCGCCAGCAGCCCCTCCGGGACAATCTATGGCTACACCTTC.

This clonotype was seen at least ten times. The V call is TRBV20-1, the J call TRBJ2-3; TRBD1 or TRBD2 may be the D gene (5 bases each). Trimming took 5 bases from V and 11 from J, leaving 26 bases between them. Per the germline V gene, CDR1 is DFQATT and CDR2 is SNEGSKA (reference sequence). The CDR3 is 15 residues long. The CDR3, as DNA: TGCAGTGCTCCCCGCCCCGGGGCCCCAAAACTCCTGCAGTATTTT. It is translated as CSAPRPGAPKLLQYF.

This clonotype has ten or more counts. The V and J genes are TRBV20-1 and TRBJ2-3, with D perhaps matching TRBD1 or TRBD2 (6 bases each). CDR3 length: 13 residues. Trimming took 0 bases from V and 7 from J, leaving 11 bases between them. The V gene's germline CDR1 is DFQATT and CDR2 SNEGSKA (reference sequence). The CDR3 loop reads CSARDVRGHTQYF. The CDR3 DNA follows: TGCAGTGCTAGAGATGTTCGGGGGCATACGCAGTATTTT.

This clonotype showed up many times. J is TRBJ1-5 and V is TRBV9, with 8 bases aligning to TRBD1. The CDR3 length is 20 residues. J was trimmed by 0 bases and V by 0 bases; bases with no gene match: 14. Germline V gene lookup returns CDR1 SGDLS and CDR2 YYNGEE. The chain's CDR3 is CASSVAIEGQDLYSNQPQHF. CDR3 DNA: TGTGCCAGCAGCGTAGCTATAGAGGGACAGGACCTCTATAGCAATCAGCCCCAGCATTTT.

This clonotype was recorded many times. The chain combines TRBV5-1 with TRBJ1-1; 7 bases are shared with TRBD1. V dropped 8 bases and J dropped 0; count of bases not matched to a gene: 4. CDR1 SGHRS and CDR2 YFSETQ come from the germline V gene. The CDR3 length is 13 residues. CDR3 residues: CASKTGLNTEAFF. CDR3 in DNA: TGCGCCAGTAAGACAGGGCTGAACACTGAAGCTTTCTTT.

In its sample, this clonotype was seen many times. The chain recombines TRBV12-3 or TRBV12-4 with TRBJ2-7, with 8 bases that match TRBD2. There are 13 residues in the CDR3. Losses at the gene ends were 7 bases for V and 5 bases for J; bases not matched to a gene: 7. In DNA form, the CDR3 reads TGTGCCAGCACCAGCGGGGGATGGGACGAGCAGTACTTC. Amino acids: CASTSGGWDEQYF.

This clonotype was counted many times. The V gene is TRBV5-1, the J gene TRBJ2-1; D may correspond to TRBD1 or TRBD2 (6 bases each). Germline values: CDR1 SGHRS, CDR2 YFSETQ. This CDR3 is 16 amino acids long. Trimming cost V 4 bases and J 6 bases, with 20 bases left between them. The CDR3 DNA reads as TGCGCCAGCAGCACTGTGGTGGGGGGCCTCTCCAATGAGCAGTTCTTC. Amino acid sequence: CASSTVVGGLSNEQFF.

There are many counts of this clonotype. CDR3 sequence reads: CASSEARDQETQYF. For the CDR3, the DNA is TGTGCCAGCAGTGAAGCGCGAGACCAAGAGACCCAGTACTTC. The chain combines TRBV6-1 with TRBJ2-5; D is unclear. Trimming removed 0 bases from V and 0 bases from J, with 5 bases in between. Germline CDR1 is MNHNS and CDR2 is SASEGT. CDR3 size: 14 residues.

This clonotype was recorded at least ten times. The chain combines TRBV5-1 with TRBJ2-2; D is unclear. The germline V and J ends were trimmed by 5 bases and 9 bases, with 5 bases remaining between them. Per germline, CDR1 SGHRS and CDR2 YFSETQ. There are 10 residues in the CDR3. This chain's CDR3 is CASRGRELFF. CDR3 sequence (DNA): TGCGCCAGCAGAGGCCGGGAGCTGTTTTTT.

This clonotype was detected a few times. This chain connects TRBV30 to TRBJ1-1; unclear D gene. Per the germline V gene, CDR1 is GTSNPN and CDR2 is SVGIG (reference sequence). V was cut by 1 base and J by 1 base, with 4 bases left in between. There are 12 residues in the CDR3. In DNA form, the CDR3 reads TGTGCCTGGAGTGGGGAGAACACTGAAGCTTTCTTT. This translates into CAWSGENTEAFF.